This TCR beta chain was profiled in a study of cytomegalovirus exposure and HLA in healthy donors. Study-level information: The approximately 120 validation repertoires, a later analysis reported, used the same platform as the 666 first-cohort repertoires. Study-wide results and limits: A few CMV-associated chains were confirmed in vitro to be specific for CMV antigens. It was reported that the classifier diagnosed cytomegalovirus status with high specificity and sensitivity in both the original and validation cohorts.

Only in-frame clones appear in the TCRdb table, and some are missing; sequencing was by immunoSEQ multiplex PCR. Of roughly 130,000 clones detected, about nine tenths appear once; the ten largest clones hold just under 3%. On this clone itself: The antigen remains undetermined.

CDR1 and CDR2 (germline): LGHNA, YNFKEQ. The CDR3 length is 14 residues. V lost 0 bases, J lost 8 bases, and 8 bases lay in between. The source of this sequence is a man aged 18 to 30 in good health and CMV-seronegative. Sequencing was carried out using PBMCs. The rearrangement uses TRBV4-2 and TRBJ1-6, with D perhaps TRBD1 (5 bases). CDR3 sequence (DNA): TGTGCCAGCAGCCAAGATTTCAGGGATTCACCCCTCCACTTT. This translates into CASSQDFRDSPLHF.